This T cell receptor (beta chain) emerged from a study of blood T cell repertoires in COVID-19. Study-level information: From T cells, B-cell-depleted T cells, or PBMCs came the material, which was cDNA or gDNA.

This clone was observed once. TCRdb keeps only in-frame clones here, not all; method: immunoSEQ multiplex PCR. The table shows about 220,000 clones, with more than 65% occurring only once. Germline V gene lookup returns CDR1 SGDLS and CDR2 YYNGEE. The CDR3 has 17 residues. The V gene lost 0 bases and the J gene lost 5 bases, with 20 bases spanning the gap. The chain carries TRBV9 and TRBJ1-1; possible D gene TRBD1, 5 bases. The clonotype originates from a woman older than 75 with acute or convalescent COVID-19. Sequenced material: peripheral blood. DNA for the CDR3: TGTGCCAGCAGCGTAGGGGGGTCTGAAGCGGGAATTACTGAAGCTTTCTTT. Its translation: CASSVGGSEAGITEAFF.